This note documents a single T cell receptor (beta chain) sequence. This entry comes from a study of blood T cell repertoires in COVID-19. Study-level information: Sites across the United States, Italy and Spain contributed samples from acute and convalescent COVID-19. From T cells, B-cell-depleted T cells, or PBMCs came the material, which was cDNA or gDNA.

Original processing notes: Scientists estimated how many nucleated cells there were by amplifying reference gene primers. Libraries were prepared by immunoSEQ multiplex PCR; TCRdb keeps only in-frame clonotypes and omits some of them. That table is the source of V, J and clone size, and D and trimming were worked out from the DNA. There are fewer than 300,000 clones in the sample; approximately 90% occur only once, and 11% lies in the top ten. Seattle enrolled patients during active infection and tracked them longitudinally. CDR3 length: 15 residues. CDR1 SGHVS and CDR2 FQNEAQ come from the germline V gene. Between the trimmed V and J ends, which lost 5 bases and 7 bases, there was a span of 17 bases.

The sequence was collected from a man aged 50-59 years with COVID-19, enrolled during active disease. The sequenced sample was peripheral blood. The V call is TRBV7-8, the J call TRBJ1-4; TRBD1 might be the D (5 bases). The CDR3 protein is CASSRDSRGGEKLFF. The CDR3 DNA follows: TGTGCCAGCAGCAGGGACTCCCGGGGGGGTGAAAAACTGTTTTTT.